The 28 T cell receptor beta chains below come from one sample, sequenced in a study of T cell clones after liver transplantation. TCRdb's table, derived via immunoSEQ multiplex PCR, lists solely in-frame clones and lacks some. The profile shows about 120,000 clones, 90% of them singletons. The sequences come from CD4+ T cells from blood, collected 12 months after liver transplant. The receptors come from a human patient who received a liver transplant. These T cells may partly come from the graft donor.

The V gene is TRBV4-2, the J gene TRBJ2-2; 8 bases agree with TRBD2. Germline V gives CDR1 LGHNA, CDR2 YNFKEQ. The V segment lost 0 bases and the J segment 13 bases; nucleotides outside the gene matches: 7. The CDR3 loop spans 14 amino acids. The CDR3 region has the DNA TGTGCCAGCAGCCAAGATAGCGGGGAGGGTGCGCTGTTTTTT. Translating it yields CASSQDSGEGALFF.

The chain has TRBV19 and TRBJ2-1; 7 nucleotides match TRBD2. The CDR3 is made up of 15 amino acids. Germline trimming cut 4 bases from V and 0 bases from J; bases unmatched to any gene: 3. The germline gives CDR1 LNHDA, CDR2 SQIVND (reference sequence). In DNA form, the CDR3 reads TGTGCCAGTAGTAGGGGCGGGAGCTCCTACAATGAGCAGTTCTTC. This encodes CASSRGGSSYNEQFF.

This clone was recorded only once. This chain uses TRBV7-8 with TRBJ2-7; a possible D gene is TRBD2 (6 bases). V was trimmed by 5 bases and J by 6 bases, leaving 17 bases between them. Germline CDR1 reads SGHVS; CDR2 reads FQNEAQ. The CDR3 totals 14 residues. The CDR3 bases are TGTGCCAGCAGCCTCGGGAACGGGAGAGGCGAGCAGTACTTC. This sequence encodes CASSLGNGRGEQYF.

The J gene is TRBJ2-5, the V gene TRBV5-1; no clear D gene. CDR3 length equals 13 residues. Trimming cost V 0 bases and J 3 bases, with 6 bases left between them. The germline CDR1 and CDR2 sequences are SGHRS and YFSETQ. In DNA, the CDR3 is TGCGCCAGCAGCTTGGCCAGCAAAGAGACCCAGTACTTC. Amino acids: CASSLASKETQYF.

CDR3 sequence (DNA): TGCGCCAGCAGCCTAGAGACAGGGGGCTCTGGGGCCAACGTCCTGACTTTC. Encoded protein: CASSLETGGSGANVLTF. This chain joins TRBV5-1 and TRBJ2-6, with 9 bases matching TRBD1. The V segment lost 4 bases and the J segment 0 bases; nucleotides outside the gene matches: 5. This CDR3 spans 17 amino acids. Germline-derived CDR1 and CDR2 are SGHRS and YFSETQ.

The chain recombines TRBV18 with TRBJ2-1, with 8 bases aligning to TRBD2. From germline, CDR1 is KGHSH and CDR2 LQKENI. V shed 0 bases, J shed 8 bases, and the junction held 3 bases outside the gene matches. This CDR3 spans 14 amino acids. CDR3 bases: TGTGCCAGCTCACCACCCGGGACTAGACATGAGCAGTTCTTC. It specifies CASSPPGTRHEQFF.

This chain uses TRBV10-2 with TRBJ2-1, with D possibly matching TRBD2 (6 bases). This CDR3 has 17 residues. Germline V lookup: CDR1 WSHSY, CDR2 SAAADI. Between the trimmed V and J ends, which lost 4 bases and 5 bases, there was a span of 21 bases. The CDR3 spells CASSVEALTRTNNEQFF. CDR3 bases: TGCGCCAGCAGTGTGGAGGCCTTGACTAGAACCAACAATGAGCAGTTCTTC.

The chain links TRBV10-2 to TRBJ2-3; the D gene is possibly TRBD1 (6 bases). The CDR3 sequence is 15 residues long. Trimming left V 5 bases short and J 1 base short, with 13 bases between. Germline CDR1 and CDR2: WSHSY and SAAADI. This CDR3 reads CASSHRVWGTDTQYF. For the CDR3, the DNA is TGCGCCAGCAGTCACAGGGTCTGGGGCACAGATACGCAGTATTTT.

The chain is built from TRBV5-1 and TRBJ2-7; D perhaps matches TRBD2 (6 bases). Germline V lookup: CDR1 SGHRS, CDR2 YFSETQ. The CDR3 loop spans 14 amino acids. Trimming left V 4 bases short and J 10 bases short, with 21 bases between. DNA of the CDR3: TGCGCCAGCAGCGAAATTGGGTCGGGGGAAGGTCAGTACTTC. Protein sequence: CASSEIGSGEGQYF.

V gene TRBV7-3 combines with J gene TRBJ2-3, with D unclear. V gave up 5 bases and J gave up 2 bases, with 14 bases separating them. The germline gives CDR1 SGHTA, CDR2 FQGTGA. The CDR3 extends over 15 amino acids. The CDR3 DNA follows: TGTGCCAGCAGCCGCGCTCTAGATCACACAGATACGCAGTATTTT. This sequence encodes CASSRALDHTDTQYF.

The chain couples TRBV27 to TRBJ2-2, with D perhaps TRBD2 (5 bases). In germline, CDR1 is MNHEY, CDR2 SMNVEV (reference sequence). The CDR3 length is 12 residues. The V end lost 6 bases, the J end lost 8 bases, and 10 bases lay between the germline ends. Here the CDR3 reads CASRRSGGELFF. In DNA form, the CDR3 reads TGTGCCAGCAGACGTTCGGGAGGGGAGCTGTTTTTT.

The chain carries TRBV2 and TRBJ1-2, with D uncertain. Trimming stripped 0 bases from V and 8 bases from J, with 13 bases between. The germline gives CDR1 SNHLY, CDR2 FYNNEI. The CDR3 is 14 amino acids. The CDR3 nucleotides read TGTGCCAGCAGTGAAGCGGGCCTCGCCGCGGGCTACACCTTC. Encoded protein: CASSEAGLAAGYTF.

In its sample, this clone was seen once. V usage is TRBV19 and J usage is TRBJ2-2; 12 nucleotides align to TRBD1. CDR1 and CDR2 (germline): LNHDA, SQIVND (reference sequence). The trim removed 9 bases at V and 3 bases at J, leaving 5 bases unmatched. CDR3 size: 15 residues. Here the CDR3 DNA reads TGTGCCAGGGGACAGGGGGCTTTGCACACCGGGGAGCTGTTTTTT. Protein: CARGQGALHTGELFF. Looking up the rest from reference TRBV19 and TRBJ2-2 gives the full variable domain: DGGITQSPKYLFRKEGQNVTLSCEQNLNHDAMYWYRQDPGQGLRLIYYSQIVNDFQKGDIAEGYSVSREKKESFPLTVTSAQKNPTAFYLCARGQGALHTGELFFGEGSRLTVL.

The rearrangement joins TRBV18 to TRBJ2-2; the D gene could be TRBD1 or TRBD2 (5 bases each). V was trimmed by 1 base and J by 4 bases, leaving 19 bases between them. The CDR3 has 18 residues. Per the germline V gene, CDR1 is KGHSH and CDR2 is LQKENI. The CDR3 spells CASSPRGSPSAGTGELFF. CDR3 DNA: TGTGCCAGCTCACCACGGGGCAGCCCTTCCGCGGGCACCGGGGAGCTGTTTTTT.

Note on this clone: In the same sample, other DNA sequences code for this CDR3. V is TRBV6-5 and J is TRBJ1-3; D unresolved. V lost 2 bases, J lost 0 bases, and 5 bases lay in between. Germline V lookup: CDR1 MNHEY, CDR2 SVGAGI. The CDR3 runs 14 residues. The CDR3 reads CASSYGDSGNTIYF. CDR3 nucleotide sequence: TGTGCCAGCAGTTACGGGGACTCTGGAAACACCATATATTTT.

The rearrangement links TRBV9 to TRBJ2-1; 8 bases align to TRBD2. The CDR3 consists of 17 residues. Germline V gives CDR1 SGDLS, CDR2 YYNGEE. V shed 5 bases, J shed 9 bases, and the junction held 19 bases outside the gene matches. CDR3 bases: TGTGCCAGCAGTGCCTCACCCGGCCTTAGCGGGACGGGTGAGCAGTTCTTC. Protein: CASSASPGLSGTGEQFF. The full variable domain, rest sourced from reference TRBV9 and TRBJ2-1, is DSGVTQTPKHLITATGQRVTLRCSPRSGDLSVYWYQQSLDQGLQFLIQYYNGEERAKGNILERFSAQQFPDLHSELNLSSLELGDSALYFCASSASPGLSGTGEQFFGPGTRLTVL.

V gene TRBV4-3 combines with J gene TRBJ2-2; 12 nucleotides align to TRBD2. Looked up from germline, CDR1 is LGHNA and CDR2 is YSLEER. V gave up 2 bases and J gave up 7 bases; unmatched junction bases: 8. The CDR3 spans 17 residues. The CDR3 loop reads CASSQRVSGLAGGELFF. The CDR3 nucleotides read TGCGCCAGCAGCCAAAGGGTATCGGGACTAGCGGGCGGGGAGCTGTTTTTT.

The chain recombines TRBV7-9 with TRBJ1-5, with TRBD1 as a possible D gene (6 bases). This CDR3 has 16 residues. Trimming stripped 0 bases from V and 1 base from J, with 10 bases between. Germline values: CDR1 SEHNR, CDR2 FQNEAQ (reference sequence). The CDR3 nucleotides read TGTGCCAGCAGCTTAGCGGGGGCTCCGAGCAATCAGCCCCAGCATTTT. It yields the protein CASSLAGAPSNQPQHF. The whole variable domain, remainder taken from reference TRBV7-9 and TRBJ1-5, is DTGVSQNPRHKITKRGQNVTFRCDPISEHNRLYWYRQTLGQGPEFLTYFQNEAQLEKSRLLSDRFSAERPKGSFSTLEIQRTEQGDSAMYLCASSLAGAPSNQPQHFGDGTRLSIL.

This clone was seen only once. J is TRBJ2-4 and V is TRBV28; D is uncertain. Looked up from germline, CDR1 is MDHEN and CDR2 is SYDVKM. Trimming shortened V by 6 bases and J by 2 bases, and 11 bases separated the two germline ends. The CDR3 consists of 14 residues. The CDR3 here is CASREGIPKNIQYF. CDR3 DNA: TGTGCCAGCAGGGAAGGGATTCCCAAAAACATTCAGTACTTC.

The J gene is TRBJ1-3, the V gene TRBV5-4; D gene ambiguous. Trimming pared 0 bases from V and 0 bases from J, leaving 10 bases between. The CDR3 runs to 16 residues. Per the germline V gene, CDR1 is SGHNT and CDR2 is YYREEE (reference sequence). CDR3 nucleotides: TGTGCCAGCAGCTTGGCCGGTAGGAGCTCTGGAAACACCATATATTTT. Translating it yields CASSLAGRSSGNTIYF.

This chain uses TRBV2 with TRBJ1-2; a weak D match, TRBD1 (5 bases). Germline V gene lookup returns CDR1 SNHLY and CDR2 FYNNEI. V lost 6 bases to trimming and J lost 8 bases, with 19 bases between them. CDR3 length equals 14 residues. The chain's CDR3 is CASRGLAGTEGYTF. CDR3 bases: TGTGCCAGCAGGGGGTTGGCAGGGACGGAAGGCTACACCTTC.

The rearrangement joins TRBV27 to TRBJ1-5; 7 bases fit TRBD1. CDR1 is MNHEY and CDR2 is SMNVEV in the germline V gene (reference sequence). The CDR3 has 14 residues. Trimming removed 0 bases from V and 11 bases from J; junction bases left unmatched: 7. DNA of the CDR3: TGTGCCAGCAGTTTATCACAGGGGTTGGGGGCCCAGCATTTT. Its protein is CASSLSQGLGAQHF.

The genes are TRBV7-2 and TRBJ2-7, with 8 bases fitting TRBD2. The CDR3 is made up of 15 amino acids. In germline, CDR1 is SGHTA, CDR2 FQGNSA. With V trimmed by 5 bases and J by 1 base, 7 bases remained unmatched. CDR3: CASSAEREWSYEQYF. CDR3 nucleotide sequence: TGTGCCAGCAGCGCGGAGCGGGAGTGGTCCTACGAGCAGTACTTC.

This clone was picked up many times. V gene TRBV19 combines with J gene TRBJ1-1, with D possibly being TRBD1 (6 bases). The V gene's germline CDR1 is LNHDA and CDR2 SQIVND (reference sequence). V lost 2 bases, J lost 7 bases, and 14 bases lay in between. The CDR3 is made up of 14 amino acids. CDR3 protein: CASSILGGGSEAFF. CDR3 in DNA: TGTGCCAGTAGTATACTAGGGGGTGGTAGTGAAGCTTTCTTT.

The chain combines TRBV30 with TRBJ2-1; TRBD1 might be the D (6 bases). CDR1 GTSNPN and CDR2 SVGIG come from the germline V gene (reference sequence). The ends were cut back, 2 bases at V and 7 bases at J, with 24 bases in the middle. This CDR3 has 17 residues. In DNA, the CDR3 is TGTGCCTGGAGTACTCACCGGACAGCAAAGAGGGGAAATGAGCAGTTCTTC. It is translated as CAWSTHRTAKRGNEQFF.

The chain links TRBV10-2 to TRBJ1-1; D not resolved. V was shortened by 3 bases and J by 0 bases, with 5 bases between the two germline ends. The CDR3 runs to 13 residues. In germline, CDR1 is WSHSY, CDR2 SAAADI. The DNA for the CDR3 is TGCGCCAGCAGTGAACGGTTGAACACTGAAGCTTTCTTT. Protein product: CASSERLNTEAFF.

The rearrangement joins TRBV18 to TRBJ2-1; 9 bases fit TRBD1. The CDR3 loop spans 16 amino acids. The germline V gene encodes CDR1 KGHSH and CDR2 LQKENI. V shed 6 bases, J shed 0 bases, and the junction held 6 bases outside the gene matches. Written as DNA, the CDR3 is TGTGCCAGCTCCCCAAGGACAGGGGCCTCCTACAATGAGCAGTTCTTC. Its protein product is CASSPRTGASYNEQFF.

The chain uses TRBV2 and TRBJ2-3; D assignment may be TRBD1 or TRBD2 (6 bases each). CDR1 SNHLY and CDR2 FYNNEI come from the germline V gene. The V end lost 8 bases, the J end lost 3 bases, and 12 bases lay between the germline ends. The CDR3 has 13 residues. In nucleotides, the CDR3 is TGTGCCAGCGGCGGGACACTTACAGATACGCAGTATTTT. It translates to CASGGTLTDTQYF.